This T cell receptor beta chain is drawn from a study of shared clonotypes between healthy human individuals. V gave up 8 bases and J gave up 2 bases, with 6 bases separating them. CDR1 is ENHRY and CDR2 is SYGVKD in the germline V gene. This CDR3 is 12 amino acids long. This clone occurred a few times. Sequencing used immunoSEQ multiplex PCR; TCRdb keeps in-frame clones, though not all of them. The repertoire consists of fewer than 600,000 clones, with around 74% occurring once and the leading ten covering approximately 12%. The TCR comes from a woman aged 40 to 50 in good health. Some clones in this sample may be carry-over from other donors' samples. The sequencing sample was made of PBMCs. The gene calls are TRBV10-3 and TRBJ2-2, with D perhaps TRBD1 (5 bases). CDR3 DNA: TGTGCCATCGGACACAACACCGGGGAGCTGTTTTTT. This encodes CAIGHNTGELFF.